One sample yielded the 2 T cell receptor beta chains listed below, sequenced in a study of T cell clones after liver transplantation. Sequencing of dividing CFSE-low cells from the MLR defined alloreactive TCRbeta sequences. Measured with immunoSEQ multiplex PCR; TCRdb has only the in-frame clones, and not every one. The sample yields over a thousand clones, roughly 29% seen once. No antigens are known for them. The sequenced material came from CD8+ T cells from PBMCs cultured with third-party cells. The receptors come from a human patient who received a liver transplant. A share of the T cells may be of graft donor origin.

This rearrangement joins TRBV4-1 to TRBJ2-1, with TRBD2 matching 7 bases. CDR1 is MGHRA and CDR2 is YSYEKL in the germline V gene. The CDR3 consists of 14 residues. The V segment lost 1 base and the J segment 7 bases; nucleotides outside the gene matches: 4. CDR3 sequence reads: CASSQGGGLNEQFF. CDR3 coding DNA: TGCGCCAGCAGCCAAGGGGGAGGGCTAAATGAGCAGTTCTTC.

The chain combines TRBV28 with TRBJ2-1; 7 bases align to TRBD1. V dropped 7 bases and J dropped 7; count of bases not matched to a gene: 13. The CDR3 consists of 15 residues. Germline values: CDR1 MDHEN, CDR2 SYDVKM. CDR3 loop: CASTGSGTDKNEQFF. The CDR3 DNA is TGTGCCAGCACCGGATCTGGGACAGACAAAAATGAGCAGTTCTTC. Full variable domain (rest looked up from reference TRBV28 and TRBJ2-1): DVKVTQSSRYLVKRTGEKVFLECVQDMDHENMFWYRQDPGLGLRLIYFSYDVKMKEKGDIPEGYSVSREKKERFSLILESASTNQTSMYLCASTGSGTDKNEQFFGPGTRLTVL.